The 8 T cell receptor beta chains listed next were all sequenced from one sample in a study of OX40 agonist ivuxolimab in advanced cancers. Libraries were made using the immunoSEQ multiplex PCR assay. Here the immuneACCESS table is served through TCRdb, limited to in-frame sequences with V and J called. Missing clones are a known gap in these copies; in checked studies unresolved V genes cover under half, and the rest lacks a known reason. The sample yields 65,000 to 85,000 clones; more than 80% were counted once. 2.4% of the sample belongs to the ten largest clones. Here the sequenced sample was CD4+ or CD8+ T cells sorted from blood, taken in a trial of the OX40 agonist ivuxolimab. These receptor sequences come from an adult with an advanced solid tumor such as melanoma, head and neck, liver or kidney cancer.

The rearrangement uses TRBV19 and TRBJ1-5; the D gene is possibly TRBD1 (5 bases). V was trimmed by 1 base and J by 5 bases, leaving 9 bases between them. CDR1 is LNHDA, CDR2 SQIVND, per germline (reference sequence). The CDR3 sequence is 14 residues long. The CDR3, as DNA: TGTGCCAGTAGTATAGGAGGGGAGCATCAGCCCCAGCATTTT. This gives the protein CASSIGGEHQPQHF.

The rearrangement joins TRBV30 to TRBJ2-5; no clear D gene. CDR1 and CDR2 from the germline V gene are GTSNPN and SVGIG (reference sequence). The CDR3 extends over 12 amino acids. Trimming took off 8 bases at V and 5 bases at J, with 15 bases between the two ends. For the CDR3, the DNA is TGTGCCGGTGTGTGGCCCTCGGAGACCCAGTACTTC. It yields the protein CAGVWPSETQYF. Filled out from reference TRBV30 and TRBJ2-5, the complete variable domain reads SQTIHQWPATLVQPVGSPLSLECTVEGTSNPNLYWYRQAAGRGLQLLFYSVGIGQISSEVPQNLSASRPQDRQFILSSKKLLLSDSGFYLCAGVWPSETQYFGPGTRLLVL.

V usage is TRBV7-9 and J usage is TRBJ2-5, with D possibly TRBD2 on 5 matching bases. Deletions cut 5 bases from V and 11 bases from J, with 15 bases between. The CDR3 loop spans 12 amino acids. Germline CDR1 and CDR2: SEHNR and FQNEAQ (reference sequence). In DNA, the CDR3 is TGTGCCAGCAGCCCACGGACCGGGGAGCAGTACTTC. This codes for CASSPRTGEQYF. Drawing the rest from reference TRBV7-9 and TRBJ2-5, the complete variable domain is DTGVSQNPRHKITKRGQNVTFRCDPISEHNRLYWYRQTLGQGPEFLTYFQNEAQLEKSRLLSDRFSAERPKGSFSTLEIQRTEQGDSAMYLCASSPRTGEQYFGPGTRLLVL.

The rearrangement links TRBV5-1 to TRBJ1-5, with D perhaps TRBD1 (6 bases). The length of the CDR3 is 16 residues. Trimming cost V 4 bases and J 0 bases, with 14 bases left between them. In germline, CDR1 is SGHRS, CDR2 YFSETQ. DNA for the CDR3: TGCGCCAGCAGCCCCAGGGGAGTGGGTAGCAATCAGCCCCAGCATTTT. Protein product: CASSPRGVGSNQPQHF.

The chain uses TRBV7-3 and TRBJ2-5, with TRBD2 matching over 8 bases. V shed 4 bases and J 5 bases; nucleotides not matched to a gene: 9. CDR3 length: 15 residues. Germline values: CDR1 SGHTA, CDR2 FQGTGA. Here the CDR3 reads CASSSNGGARETQYF. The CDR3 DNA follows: TGTGCCAGCAGCTCAAACGGGGGGGCCCGGGAGACCCAGTACTTC.

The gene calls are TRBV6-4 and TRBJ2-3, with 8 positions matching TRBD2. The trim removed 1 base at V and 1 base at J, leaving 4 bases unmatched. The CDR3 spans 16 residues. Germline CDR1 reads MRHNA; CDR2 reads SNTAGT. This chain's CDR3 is CASSDWPGGGTDTQYF. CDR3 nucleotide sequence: TGTGCCAGCAGTGACTGGCCGGGGGGGGGCACAGATACGCAGTATTTT.

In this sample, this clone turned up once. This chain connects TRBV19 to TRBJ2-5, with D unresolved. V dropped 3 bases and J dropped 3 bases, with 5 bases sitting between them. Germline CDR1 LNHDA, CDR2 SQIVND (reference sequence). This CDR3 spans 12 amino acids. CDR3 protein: CASSIREETQYF. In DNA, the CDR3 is TGTGCCAGTAGTATCAGAGAAGAGACCCAGTACTTC.

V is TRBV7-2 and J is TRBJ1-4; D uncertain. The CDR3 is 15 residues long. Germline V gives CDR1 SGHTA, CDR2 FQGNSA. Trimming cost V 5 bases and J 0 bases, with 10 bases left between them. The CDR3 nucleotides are TGTGCCAGCAGCCGAACAGTTGCAACTAATGAAAAACTGTTTTTT. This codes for CASSRTVATNEKLFF.